This T cell receptor (beta chain) emerged from a study of blood T cell repertoires in COVID-19. Data came from immunoSEQ multiplex PCR; TCRdb stores just in-frame clones and leaves some out. The sample includes roughly 150,000 clones, approximately 80% of them seen just once. This clone was detected only a few times. CDR3 length: 15 residues. CDR1 is SGHTA and CDR2 is FQGNSA in the germline V gene. Deletions cut 6 bases from V and 2 bases from J, with 16 bases between. This rearrangement joins TRBV7-2 to TRBJ1-2; unclear D gene. The receptor was derived from an elderly woman with active or convalescent COVID-19. Sample: peripheral blood. CDR3 amino acids: CASSSPLDKNYGYTF. CDR3 coding DNA: TGTGCCAGCAGTTCCCCTCTAGATAAGAACTATGGCTACACCTTC.